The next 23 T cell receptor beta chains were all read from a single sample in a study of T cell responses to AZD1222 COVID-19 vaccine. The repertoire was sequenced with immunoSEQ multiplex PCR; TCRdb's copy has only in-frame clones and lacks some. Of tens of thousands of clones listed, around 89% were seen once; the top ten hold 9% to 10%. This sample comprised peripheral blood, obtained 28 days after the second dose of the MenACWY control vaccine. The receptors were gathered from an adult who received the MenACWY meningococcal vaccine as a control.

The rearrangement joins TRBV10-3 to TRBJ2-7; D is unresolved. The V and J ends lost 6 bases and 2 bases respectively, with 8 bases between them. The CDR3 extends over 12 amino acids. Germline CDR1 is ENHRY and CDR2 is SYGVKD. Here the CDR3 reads CAIRNTAYEQYF. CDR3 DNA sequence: TGTGCCATCAGGAACACGGCCTACGAGCAGTACTTC.

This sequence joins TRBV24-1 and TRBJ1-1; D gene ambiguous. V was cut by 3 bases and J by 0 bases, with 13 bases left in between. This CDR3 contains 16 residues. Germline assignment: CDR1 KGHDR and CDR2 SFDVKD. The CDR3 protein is CATSDPAPEMNTEAFF. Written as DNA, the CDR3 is TGTGCCACCAGTGATCCAGCCCCAGAGATGAACACTGAAGCTTTCTTT.

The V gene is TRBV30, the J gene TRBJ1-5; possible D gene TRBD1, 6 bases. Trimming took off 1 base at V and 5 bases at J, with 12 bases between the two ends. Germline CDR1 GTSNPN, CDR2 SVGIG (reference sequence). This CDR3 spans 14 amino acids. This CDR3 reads CAWSDRALYQPQHF. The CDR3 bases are TGTGCCTGGAGTGACAGGGCCCTTTATCAGCCCCAGCATTTT.

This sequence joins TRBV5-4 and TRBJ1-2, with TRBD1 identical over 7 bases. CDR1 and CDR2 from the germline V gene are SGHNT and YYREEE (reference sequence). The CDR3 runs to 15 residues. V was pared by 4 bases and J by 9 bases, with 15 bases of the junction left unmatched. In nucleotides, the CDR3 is TGTGCCAGCAGCCCTCCCGGGGACAGTATTATCAGCTACACCTTC. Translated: CASSPPGDSIISYTF.

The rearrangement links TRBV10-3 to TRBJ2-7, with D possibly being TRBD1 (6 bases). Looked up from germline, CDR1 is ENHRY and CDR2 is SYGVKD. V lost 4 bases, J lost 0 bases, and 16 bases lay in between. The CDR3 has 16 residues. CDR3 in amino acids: CAISGDKGLSSYEQYF. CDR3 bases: TGTGCCATCAGTGGGGACAAGGGGTTAAGCTCCTACGAGCAGTACTTC.

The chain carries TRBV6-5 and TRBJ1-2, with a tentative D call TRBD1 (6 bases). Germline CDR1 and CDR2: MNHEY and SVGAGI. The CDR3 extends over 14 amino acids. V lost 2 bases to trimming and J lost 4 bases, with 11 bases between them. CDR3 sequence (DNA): TGTGCCAGCAGTTACACAGGGATTGGCTATGGCTACACCTTC. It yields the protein CASSYTGIGYGYTF.

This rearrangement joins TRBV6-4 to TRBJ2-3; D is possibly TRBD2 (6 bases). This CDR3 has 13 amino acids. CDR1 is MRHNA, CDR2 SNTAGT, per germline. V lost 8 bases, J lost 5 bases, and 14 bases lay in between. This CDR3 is CASSRGLQDTQYF. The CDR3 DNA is TGTGCCAGCTCGCGGGGATTGCAAGATACGCAGTATTTT.

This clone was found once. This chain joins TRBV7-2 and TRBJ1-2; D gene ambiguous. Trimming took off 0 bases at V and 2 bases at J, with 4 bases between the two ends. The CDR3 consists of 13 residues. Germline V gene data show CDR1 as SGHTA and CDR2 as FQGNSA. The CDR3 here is CASSLAQNYGYTF. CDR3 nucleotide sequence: TGTGCCAGCAGCTTAGCTCAGAACTATGGCTACACCTTC. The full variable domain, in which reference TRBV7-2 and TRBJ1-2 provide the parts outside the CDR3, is GAGVSQSPSNKVTEKGKDVELRCDPISGHTALYWYRQSLGQGLEFLIYFQGNSAPDKSGLPSDRFSAERTGGSVSTLTIQRTQQEDSAVYLCASSLAQNYGYTFGSGTRLTVV.

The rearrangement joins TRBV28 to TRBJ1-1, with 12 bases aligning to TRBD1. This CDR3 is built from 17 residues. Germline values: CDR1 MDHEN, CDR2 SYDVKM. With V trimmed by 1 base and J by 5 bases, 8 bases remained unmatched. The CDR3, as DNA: TGTGCCAGCAGTTTATTGGGACAGGGGGCAGTGGAGACTGAAGCTTTCTTT. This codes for CASSLLGQGAVETEAFF.

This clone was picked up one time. The DNA for the CDR3 is TGTGCCACCAGCCCGGGACACAATGAAAAACTGTTTTTT. This translates into CATSPGHNEKLFF. The V and J genes are TRBV24-1 and TRBJ1-4; the D gene is possibly TRBD1 (6 bases). Trimming took off 7 bases at V and 5 bases at J, with 10 bases between the two ends. Germline V gives CDR1 KGHDR, CDR2 SFDVKD. This CDR3 has 13 residues.

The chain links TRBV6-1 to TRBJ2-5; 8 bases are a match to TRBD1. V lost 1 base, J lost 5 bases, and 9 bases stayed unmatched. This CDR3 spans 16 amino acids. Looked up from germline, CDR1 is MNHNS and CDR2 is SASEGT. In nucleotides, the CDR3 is TGTGCCAGCAGTGAAGGAGGTGCAGGGGGCTGGGAGACCCAGTACTTC. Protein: CASSEGGAGGWETQYF.

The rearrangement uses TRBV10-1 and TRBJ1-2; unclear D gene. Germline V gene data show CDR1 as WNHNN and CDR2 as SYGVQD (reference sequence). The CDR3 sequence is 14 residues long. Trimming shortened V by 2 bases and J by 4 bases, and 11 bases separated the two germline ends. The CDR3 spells CASSEEDYAYGYTF. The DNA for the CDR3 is TGCGCCAGCAGTGAGGAGGACTATGCCTATGGCTACACCTTC.

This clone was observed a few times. The CDR3 DNA is TGTGCCAGCAGTGAGGGGACTAGCGGGGGCACAGATACGCAGTATTTT. This encodes CASSEGTSGGTDTQYF. The V and J genes are TRBV6-4 and TRBJ2-3, with 13 bases that match TRBD2. Losses at the gene ends were 3 bases for V and 1 base for J; bases not matched to a gene: 1. The CDR3 is 16 amino acids. Germline V gene sequence: CDR1 MRHNA, CDR2 SNTAGT.

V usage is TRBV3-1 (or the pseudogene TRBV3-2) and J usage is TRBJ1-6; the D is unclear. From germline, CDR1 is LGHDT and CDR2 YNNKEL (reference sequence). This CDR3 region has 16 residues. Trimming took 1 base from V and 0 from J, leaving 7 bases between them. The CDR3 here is CASSQGLTSYNSPLHF. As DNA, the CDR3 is TGTGCCAGCAGCCAAGGGCTCACCTCCTATAATTCACCCCTCCACTTT.

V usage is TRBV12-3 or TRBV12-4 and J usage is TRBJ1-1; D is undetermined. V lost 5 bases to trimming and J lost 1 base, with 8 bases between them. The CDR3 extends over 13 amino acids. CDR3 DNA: TGTGCCAGCAGTATCCAAGGGAACACTGAAGCTTTCTTT. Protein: CASSIQGNTEAFF.

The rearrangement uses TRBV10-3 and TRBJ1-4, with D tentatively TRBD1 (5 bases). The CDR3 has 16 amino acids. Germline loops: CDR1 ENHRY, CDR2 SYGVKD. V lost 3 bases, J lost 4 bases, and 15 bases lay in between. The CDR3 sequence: CAISDWGGRSNEKLFF. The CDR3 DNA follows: TGTGCCATCAGTGATTGGGGGGGACGGAGTAATGAAAAACTGTTTTTT.

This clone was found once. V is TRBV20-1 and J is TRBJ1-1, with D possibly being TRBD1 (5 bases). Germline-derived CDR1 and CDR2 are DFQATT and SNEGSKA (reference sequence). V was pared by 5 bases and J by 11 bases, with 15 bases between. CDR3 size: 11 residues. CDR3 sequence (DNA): TGCAGTGCTGTAGAGGGGAAGGTTGCTTTCTTT. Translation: CSAVEGKVAFF.

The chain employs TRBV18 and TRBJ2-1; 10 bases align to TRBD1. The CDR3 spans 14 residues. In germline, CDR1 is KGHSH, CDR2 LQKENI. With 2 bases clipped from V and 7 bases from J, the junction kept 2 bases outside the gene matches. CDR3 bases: TGTGCCAGCTCACCAGGGACAGGGGAAAATGAGCAGTTCTTC. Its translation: CASSPGTGENEQFF.

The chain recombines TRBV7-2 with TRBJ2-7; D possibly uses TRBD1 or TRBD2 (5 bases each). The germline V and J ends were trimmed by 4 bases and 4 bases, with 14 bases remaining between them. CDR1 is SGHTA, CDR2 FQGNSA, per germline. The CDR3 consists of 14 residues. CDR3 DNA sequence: TGTGCCAGCAGCTCCCAGATTGGGGGTTACGAGCAGTACTTC. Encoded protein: CASSSQIGGYEQYF.

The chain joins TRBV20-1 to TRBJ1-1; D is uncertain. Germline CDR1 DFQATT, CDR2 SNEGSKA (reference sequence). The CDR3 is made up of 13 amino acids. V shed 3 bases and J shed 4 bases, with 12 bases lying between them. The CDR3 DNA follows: TGCAGTGCTAGTTTATTGGTAGGCACTGAAGCTTTCTTT. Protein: CSASLLVGTEAFF.

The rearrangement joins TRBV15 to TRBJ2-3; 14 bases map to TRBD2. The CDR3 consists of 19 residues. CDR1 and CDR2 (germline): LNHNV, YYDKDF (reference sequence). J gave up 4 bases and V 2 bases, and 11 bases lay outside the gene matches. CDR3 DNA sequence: TGTGCCACCAGCAGACACCCGACTAGCGGGGGGGCCCCGGCAGATACGCAGTATTTT. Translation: CATSRHPTSGGAPADTQYF. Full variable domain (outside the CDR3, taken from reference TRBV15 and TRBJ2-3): DAMVIQNPRYQVTQFGKPVTLSCSQTLNHNVMYWYQQKSSQAPKLLFHYYDKDFNNEADTPDNFQSRRPNTSFCFLDIRSPGLGDTAMYLCATSRHPTSGGAPADTQYFGPGTRLTVL.

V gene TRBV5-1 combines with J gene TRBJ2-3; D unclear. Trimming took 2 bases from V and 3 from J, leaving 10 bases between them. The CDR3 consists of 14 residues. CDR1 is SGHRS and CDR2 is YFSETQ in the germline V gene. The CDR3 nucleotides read TGCGCCAGCAGCTTTTCGGACGGAACAGATACGCAGTATTTT. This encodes CASSFSDGTDTQYF.

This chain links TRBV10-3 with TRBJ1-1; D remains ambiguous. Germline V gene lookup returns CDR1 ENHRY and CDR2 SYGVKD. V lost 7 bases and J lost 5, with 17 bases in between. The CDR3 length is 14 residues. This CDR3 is CAIMASGAGTEAFF. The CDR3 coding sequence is TGTGCCATCATGGCGTCAGGCGCGGGGACTGAAGCTTTCTTT.